Included here is one TCR beta chain sequence, with context. No antigen is known for it. The sample comes from a study of OX40 agonist ivuxolimab in advanced cancers. Notes on the study in general: CD4+ and CD8+ T cells in blood underwent clonal expansion by week 6 at 0.1 to 3.0 mg/kg. A proportion of nonresponders additionally exhibited low normalized T-cell clonal expansion. Expanded peripheral T cell antigen specificity was not determined.

Clones were sequenced by immunoSEQ multiplex PCR, and TCRdb holds only the in-frame ones, with some missing. The data contain nearly 80,000 clones, less than 95% of them singletons. This CDR3 comprises 16 residues. Germline assignment: CDR1 SGHNT and CDR2 YYREEE (reference sequence). V was clipped by 3 bases and J by 8 bases; unmatched bases: 12. The V and J genes are TRBV5-4 and TRBJ2-1, with 9 positions matching TRBD2. This sequence originates from an adult with an advanced solid tumor such as melanoma, head and neck, liver or kidney cancer. The sequencing here drew on CD4+ or CD8+ T cells sorted from blood, taken in a trial of the OX40 agonist ivuxolimab. As DNA, the CDR3 is TGTGCCAGCAGCTGGGGGGGTGTGTTAGCGGGAGATGAGCAGTTCTTC. Translated: CASSWGGVLAGDEQFF.